The clone carrying this T cell receptor beta chain appeared a few times. Its cognate antigen is unknown. After removal of 5 bases from V and 0 bases from J, the junction contained 4 bases not matched to a gene. There are 15 residues in the CDR3. In germline, CDR1 is DFQATT, CDR2 SNEGSKA (reference sequence). These data are taken from a study of identical twins. Overall study results and limits: The more abundant beta clonotypes in cord blood had fewer insertions, and memory repertoires did not show this.

Through template switching, a universal primer site was introduced, and the cDNA contained unique molecular identifiers. In TCRdb, the 5' RACE reads were re-called with MiXCR into one record per CDR3 protein. The data show hundreds of thousands of distinct CDR3 sequences, 15% to 20% seen once. The same data also went into a second study, on T cells expressing NK-cell markers.

This receptor was obtained from a woman aged 18 to 35 in good health. The V and J genes are TRBV20-1 and TRBJ2-3; 11 bases align to TRBD2. Input material: PBMCs. The DNA of the CDR3 is TGCAGTGCTCATAGCGGGGGGGAAAGCACAGATACGCAGTATTTT. Protein: CSAHSGGESTDTQYF.